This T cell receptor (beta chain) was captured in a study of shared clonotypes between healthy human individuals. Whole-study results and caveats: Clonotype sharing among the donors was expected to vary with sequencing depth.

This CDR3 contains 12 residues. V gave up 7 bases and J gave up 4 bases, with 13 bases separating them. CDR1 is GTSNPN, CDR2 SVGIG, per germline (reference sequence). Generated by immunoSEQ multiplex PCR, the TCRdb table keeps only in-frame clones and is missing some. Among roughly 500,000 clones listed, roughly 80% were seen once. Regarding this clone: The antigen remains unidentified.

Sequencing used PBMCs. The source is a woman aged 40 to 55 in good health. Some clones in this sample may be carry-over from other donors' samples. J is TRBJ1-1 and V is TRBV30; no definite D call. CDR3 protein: CASQRGSTEAFF. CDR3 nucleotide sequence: TGTGCCTCCCAACGCGGGTCCACTGAAGCTTTCTTT. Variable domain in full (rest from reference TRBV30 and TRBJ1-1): SQTIHQWPATLVQPVGSPLSLECTVEGTSNPNLYWYRQAAGRGLQLLFYSVGIGQISSEVPQNLSASRPQDRQFILSSKKLLLSDSGFYLCASQRGSTEAFFGQGTRLTVV.